These 32 T cell receptor beta chains were sequenced from one sample in a study of PD-1 blockade in classical Hodgkin lymphoma (dated by TCRdb to the early 2020s). The time point tag for this specimen amounts to: cycle 2 day 1 (C2D1) of nivolumab. All trial patients had relapsed after autologous stem cell transplantation, with cohorts A, B and C differing in prior brentuximab vedotin exposure. The library was produced with the immunoSEQ multiplex PCR assay. The table comes from immuneACCESS by way of TCRdb, which keeps in-frame sequences with V and J called. Part of the clones is missing from these tables; in studies checked, under half for an unresolved V gene and the rest for unknown reasons. The sample table shows 90,000 to 100,000 clones, and about 91% are seen once. Around 10% of the sample is held by the ten biggest clonotypes. The input for sequencing was peripheral blood mononuclear cells (PBMCs), taken before the second cycle of nivolumab. These receptors originate from a human donor with classical Hodgkin lymphoma.

This chain links TRBV9 with TRBJ2-7, with TRBD2 as a possible D gene (6 bases). The CDR3 spans 12 residues. V gave up 9 bases and J gave up 5 bases, with 15 bases separating them. Germline V gene lookup returns CDR1 SGDLS and CDR2 YYNGEE. For the CDR3, the DNA is TGTGCCATACTCCGGGAGAATCACGAGCAGTACTTC. Residues: CAILRENHEQYF.

The rearrangement joins TRBV18 to TRBJ2-1; 8 nucleotides match TRBD1. CDR1 and CDR2 from the germline V gene are KGHSH and LQKENI. The CDR3 has 15 amino acids. The V and J ends lost 2 bases and 4 bases, in that order; junction bases with no gene match: 4. CDR3 nucleotide sequence: TGTGCCAGCTCACCAGGACAGGGCCTATACAATGAGCAGTTCTTC. It codes for CASSPGQGLYNEQFF.

This chain links TRBV18 with TRBJ1-2; D ambiguous. Trimming removed 4 bases at V and 5 bases at J, with 14 bases between. From germline, CDR1 is KGHSH and CDR2 LQKENI. The CDR3 loop spans 14 amino acids. The CDR3 loop is CASSLNRGFYGYTF. The CDR3 nucleotides are TGTGCCAGCTCACTAAACCGGGGTTTTTATGGCTACACCTTC. Full variable domain (outside the CDR3, taken from reference TRBV18 and TRBJ1-2): NAGVMQNPRHLVRRRGQEARLRCSPMKGHSHVYWYRQLPEEGLKFMVYLQKENIIDESGMPKERFSAEFPKEGPSILRIQQVVRGDSAAYFCASSLNRGFYGYTFGSGTRLTVV.

This chain joins TRBV11-2 and TRBJ1-2; a weak D match, TRBD1 (5 bases). This CDR3 has 15 residues. The germline gives CDR1 SGHAT, CDR2 FQNNGV. V lost 2 bases and J lost 5, with 15 bases in between. In nucleotides, the CDR3 is TGTGCCAGCAGCTTATACGGAGGAGAGGGGTATGGCTACACCTTC. It is translated as CASSLYGGEGYGYTF.

This clone came up once. V is TRBV7-8 and J is TRBJ2-5, with D unclear. V lost 1 base and J lost 4, with 10 bases in between. This CDR3 is 14 amino acids long. CDR1 is SGHVS, CDR2 FQNEAQ, per germline. The CDR3 bases are TGTGCCAGCAGCTTAGGTAGGATCGGAGAGACCCAGTACTTC. Amino acid sequence: CASSLGRIGETQYF.

The chain is built from TRBV5-4 and TRBJ2-7; D perhaps matches TRBD1 (6 bases). Trimming took off 3 bases at V and 2 bases at J, with 15 bases between the two ends. Per germline, CDR1 SGHNT and CDR2 YYREEE (reference sequence). The CDR3 loop spans 15 amino acids. CDR3 nucleotides: TGTGCCAGCAGCTCAAGACAGGACTTTACCTACGAGCAGTACTTC. As protein: CASSSRQDFTYEQYF.

The chain carries TRBV18 and TRBJ2-7; D not certain. V lost 1 base to trimming and J lost 0 bases, with 10 bases between them. This CDR3 is built from 15 residues. Germline V CDR1 and CDR2: KGHSH, LQKENI. As DNA, the CDR3 is TGTGCCAGCTCACCACGGGCAGAAAGCTCCTACGAGCAGTACTTC. This gives the protein CASSPRAESSYEQYF.

The chain employs TRBV6-6 and TRBJ1-2, with a weak D call TRBD1 (6 bases). Trimming removed 6 bases at V and 4 bases at J, with 12 bases between. The CDR3 sequence is 13 residues long. CDR1 and CDR2 (germline): MNHNY, SVGAGI (reference sequence). Here the CDR3 reads CASRDGGGYGYTF. The CDR3 DNA follows: TGTGCCAGCAGGGACGGGGGCGGCTATGGCTACACCTTC.

This clone appeared a few times. This rearrangement joins TRBV15 to TRBJ1-2; 11 nucleotides match TRBD1. Germline loops: CDR1 LNHNV, CDR2 YYDKDF (reference sequence). After removal of 3 bases from V and 8 bases from J, the junction contained 2 bases not matched to a gene. The CDR3 totals 13 residues. The CDR3: CATSRDRGQGYTF. DNA for the CDR3: TGTGCCACCAGCAGGGACAGGGGGCAAGGCTACACCTTC.

The chain uses TRBV5-1 and TRBJ2-7; D is unclear. This CDR3 has 13 residues. Germline CDR1 and CDR2: SGHRS and YFSETQ. Trimming pared 4 bases from V and 3 bases from J, leaving 11 bases between. The CDR3 nucleotides read TGCGCCAGCAGCCCAACAGATTTCTACGAGCAGTACTTC. Translated, it gives CASSPTDFYEQYF.

The J gene is TRBJ2-5, the V gene TRBV28; D remains ambiguous. Per germline, CDR1 MDHEN and CDR2 SYDVKM. V was shortened by 1 base and J by 5 bases, with 11 bases between the two germline ends. This CDR3 contains 14 residues. CDR3: CASSLYGEKETQYF. In DNA form, the CDR3 reads TGTGCCAGCAGTTTATATGGGGAAAAGGAGACCCAGTACTTC.

The V and J genes are TRBV19 and TRBJ2-2; D gene unclear. The CDR3 extends over 16 amino acids. The V gene's germline CDR1 is LNHDA and CDR2 SQIVND (reference sequence). V shed 0 bases and J shed 4 bases, with 12 bases lying between them. CDR3 in DNA: TGTGCCAGTAGTATAGACAGGTACCTCGTCACCGGGGAGCTGTTTTTT. It codes for CASSIDRYLVTGELFF. Complete variable domain (other parts from reference TRBV19 and TRBJ2-2): DGGITQSPKYLFRKEGQNVTLSCEQNLNHDAMYWYRQDPGQGLRLIYYSQIVNDFQKGDIAEGYSVSREKKESFPLTVTSAQKNPTAFYLCASSIDRYLVTGELFFGEGSRLTVL.

The chain combines TRBV28 with TRBJ2-1; no clear D. The CDR3 extends over 14 amino acids. Germline V gene data show CDR1 as MDHEN and CDR2 as SYDVKM. V was cut by 5 bases and J by 7 bases, with 15 bases left in between. CDR3 region: CASSPSSEKNEQFF. CDR3 bases: TGTGCCAGCAGTCCCTCGTCGGAAAAGAATGAGCAGTTCTTC. Based on the CDR3 plus reference TRBV28 and TRBJ2-1, the full variable domain is DVKVTQSSRYLVKRTGEKVFLECVQDMDHENMFWYRQDPGLGLRLIYFSYDVKMKEKGDIPEGYSVSREKKERFSLILESASTNQTSMYLCASSPSSEKNEQFFGPGTRLTVL.

V usage is TRBV2 and J usage is TRBJ2-3; D is undetermined. Germline values: CDR1 SNHLY, CDR2 FYNNEI. The CDR3 runs 14 residues. The V end lost 7 bases, the J end lost 0 bases, and 11 bases lay between the germline ends. For the CDR3, the DNA is TGTGCCAGCATCCGAGAGCCTAGCACAGATACGCAGTATTTT. Its protein is CASIREPSTDTQYF.

V usage is TRBV28 and J usage is TRBJ2-7; TRBD1 aligns across 9 bases. With 5 bases clipped from V and 3 bases from J, the junction kept 5 bases outside the gene matches. The CDR3 covers 14 residues. In germline, CDR1 is MDHEN, CDR2 SYDVKM. CDR3 sequence: CASSPRTGVYEQYF. CDR3 coding DNA: TGTGCCAGCAGTCCTCGGACAGGGGTCTACGAGCAGTACTTC.

The rearrangement links TRBV6-1 to TRBJ1-2; TRBD1 matches 10 bases. The V gene's germline CDR1 is MNHNS and CDR2 SASEGT. Trimming at V came to 6 bases and at J to 8 bases, leaving 9 bases not matched to a gene. This CDR3 has 14 residues. The CDR3 DNA sequence: TGTGCCAGCAGCTTGACAGGGGGCGCCGGAGGCTACACCTTC. Protein: CASSLTGGAGGYTF.

V usage is TRBV5-1 and J usage is TRBJ2-7; TRBD2 is a possible D gene (5 bases). This CDR3 contains 14 residues. Trimming pared 0 bases from V and 5 bases from J, leaving 12 bases between. Germline loops: CDR1 SGHRS, CDR2 YFSETQ. In DNA form, the CDR3 reads TGCGCCAGCAGCTTGGCGGGATCTACCCACGAGCAGTACTTC. It is translated as CASSLAGSTHEQYF.

This rearrangement joins TRBV7-8 to TRBJ1-6; D is unclear. Trimming took 2 bases from V and 8 from J, leaving 7 bases between them. Germline V gives CDR1 SGHVS, CDR2 FQNEAQ. The CDR3 length is 13 residues. In nucleotides, the CDR3 is TGTGCCAGCAGCTTAATAAGGGATTCACCCCTCCACTTT. Protein: CASSLIRDSPLHF.

The chain links TRBV27 to TRBJ2-7; the match to TRBD2 covers 7 bases. Germline V lookup: CDR1 MNHEY, CDR2 SMNVEV (reference sequence). After removal of 3 bases from V and 5 bases from J, the junction contained 7 bases not matched to a gene. The length of the CDR3 is 14 residues. CDR3 region: CASSLKAGRNEQYF. The CDR3 region has the DNA TGTGCCAGCAGTTTGAAAGCGGGAAGGAACGAGCAGTACTTC.

The J gene is TRBJ2-1, the V gene TRBV13, with a possible D match to TRBD1 (5 bases). V lost 5 bases to trimming and J lost 6 bases, with 11 bases between them. CDR3 length: 13 residues. CDR1 PRHDT and CDR2 FYEKMQ come from the germline V gene (reference sequence). CDR3 loop: CASSLQGFNEQFF. Written as DNA, the CDR3 is TGTGCCAGCAGCCTTCAGGGATTCAATGAGCAGTTCTTC.

The chain uses TRBV27 and TRBJ2-6; D gene uncertain. This CDR3 region has 13 residues. The germline V and J ends were trimmed by 6 bases and 2 bases, with 5 bases remaining between them. Germline CDR1 MNHEY, CDR2 SMNVEV (reference sequence). The CDR3 loop is CASREAGANVLTF. In DNA, the CDR3 is TGTGCCAGCAGGGAAGCTGGGGCCAACGTCCTGACTTTC.

The chain is built from TRBV19 and TRBJ2-3, with unresolved D. The CDR3 has 12 residues. In germline, CDR1 is LNHDA, CDR2 SQIVND (reference sequence). With 5 bases removed from V and 2 bases from J, the gap between germline ends came to 5 bases. This CDR3 reads CASSPPTDTQYF. CDR3 DNA sequence: TGTGCCAGTAGTCCGCCCACAGATACGCAGTATTTT.

The chain links TRBV7-6 to TRBJ2-3; possible D gene TRBD1, 6 bases. V shed 6 bases and J shed 0 bases, with 7 bases lying between them. The CDR3 has 13 amino acids. CDR1 is SGHVS and CDR2 is FNYEAQ in the germline V gene. CDR3 sequence: CASRGQSTDTQYF. As DNA, the CDR3 is TGTGCCAGCAGAGGACAGAGCACAGATACGCAGTATTTT.

The rearrangement uses TRBV28 and TRBJ2-7; D is ambiguous. Germline V gene data show CDR1 as MDHEN and CDR2 as SYDVKM. V was shortened by 3 bases and J by 2 bases, with 5 bases between the two germline ends. This CDR3 contains 12 residues. The CDR3 DNA reads as TGTGCCAGCAGTTTCCAAACCTACGAGCAGTACTTC. Protein product: CASSFQTYEQYF.

J is TRBJ2-3 and V is TRBV7-2; D is ambiguous. The CDR3 covers 15 residues. CDR1 is SGHTA and CDR2 is FQGNSA in the germline V gene. Trimming took off 1 base at V and 0 bases at J, with 8 bases between the two ends. CDR3 residues: CASSLVEQSTDTQYF. The CDR3 DNA reads as TGTGCCAGCAGCTTAGTGGAGCAAAGCACAGATACGCAGTATTTT.

CDR3 nucleotide sequence: TGTGCCAGCAGTTACGGGGGAGGGGGTCAGCCCCAGCATTTT. Its protein product is CASSYGGGGQPQHF. This chain links TRBV6-5 with TRBJ1-5; maybe TRBD1 (6 bases). There are 14 residues in the CDR3. Trimming took off 2 bases at V and 6 bases at J, with 11 bases between the two ends. Germline-derived CDR1 and CDR2 are MNHEY and SVGAGI.

The rearrangement links TRBV15 to TRBJ2-5, with D perhaps TRBD1 (5 bases). Germline V gene data show CDR1 as LNHNV and CDR2 as YYDKDF (reference sequence). The CDR3 contains 13 residues. Trimming stripped 3 bases from V and 2 bases from J, with 7 bases between. The CDR3 nucleotides are TGTGCCACCAGCAGGGACACTCAAGAGACCCAGTACTTC. Translated: CATSRDTQETQYF.

The CDR3 sequence: CASSLGLGQFF. CDR3 nucleotide sequence: TGTGCCAGCAGTTTAGGGCTGGGGCAGTTCTTC. This chain connects TRBV28 to TRBJ2-1; no firm D call. This CDR3 has 11 amino acids. V lost 2 bases and J lost 12, with 8 bases in between. Per germline, CDR1 MDHEN and CDR2 SYDVKM.

This chain joins TRBV9 and TRBJ2-3, with a weak D call TRBD2 (5 bases). The CDR3 consists of 14 residues. Germline V gene data show CDR1 as SGDLS and CDR2 as YYNGEE. Trimming shortened V by 0 bases and J by 2 bases, and 7 bases separated the two germline ends. In DNA, the CDR3 is TGTGCCAGCAGCGTAGATCGGGACACAGATACGCAGTATTTT. It codes for CASSVDRDTDTQYF.

The CDR3 region is CASSLDNALYGYTF. Written as DNA, the CDR3 is TGTGCCAGCAGCTTAGATAATGCCCTCTATGGCTACACCTTC. The J gene is TRBJ1-2, the V gene TRBV11-2, with D unresolved. The ends were cut back, 0 bases at V and 4 bases at J, with 9 bases in the middle. Looked up from germline, CDR1 is SGHAT and CDR2 is FQNNGV. The CDR3 is made up of 14 amino acids. The entire variable domain, with the rest obtained from reference TRBV11-2 and TRBJ1-2, is as follows: EAGVAQSPRYKIIEKRQSVAFWCNPISGHATLYWYQQILGQGPKLLIQFQNNGVVDDSQLPKDRFSAERLKGVDSTLKIQPAKLEDSAVYLCASSLDNALYGYTFGSGTRLTVV.

The CDR3 sequence is CASSLTSDTDTQYF. CDR3 coding DNA: TGTGCCAGCAGCTTAACTAGCGATACAGATACGCAGTATTTT. The V gene is TRBV13, the J gene TRBJ2-3, with 7 nucleotides matching TRBD2. The germline gives CDR1 PRHDT, CDR2 FYEKMQ (reference sequence). This CDR3 spans 14 amino acids. With 2 bases clipped from V and 3 bases from J, the junction kept 2 bases outside the gene matches.

The chain recombines TRBV28 with TRBJ2-2; D is perhaps TRBD2 (5 bases). Trimming pared 4 bases from V and 1 base from J, leaving 16 bases between. In germline, CDR1 is MDHEN, CDR2 SYDVKM. This CDR3 contains 17 residues. CDR3 amino acids: CASSYRFGGKNTGELFF. DNA for the CDR3: TGTGCCAGCAGTTATCGTTTTGGAGGCAAGAACACCGGGGAGCTGTTTTTT. Filled out from reference TRBV28 and TRBJ2-2, the complete variable domain reads DVKVTQSSRYLVKRTGEKVFLECVQDMDHENMFWYRQDPGLGLRLIYFSYDVKMKEKGDIPEGYSVSREKKERFSLILESASTNQTSMYLCASSYRFGGKNTGELFFGEGSRLTVL.